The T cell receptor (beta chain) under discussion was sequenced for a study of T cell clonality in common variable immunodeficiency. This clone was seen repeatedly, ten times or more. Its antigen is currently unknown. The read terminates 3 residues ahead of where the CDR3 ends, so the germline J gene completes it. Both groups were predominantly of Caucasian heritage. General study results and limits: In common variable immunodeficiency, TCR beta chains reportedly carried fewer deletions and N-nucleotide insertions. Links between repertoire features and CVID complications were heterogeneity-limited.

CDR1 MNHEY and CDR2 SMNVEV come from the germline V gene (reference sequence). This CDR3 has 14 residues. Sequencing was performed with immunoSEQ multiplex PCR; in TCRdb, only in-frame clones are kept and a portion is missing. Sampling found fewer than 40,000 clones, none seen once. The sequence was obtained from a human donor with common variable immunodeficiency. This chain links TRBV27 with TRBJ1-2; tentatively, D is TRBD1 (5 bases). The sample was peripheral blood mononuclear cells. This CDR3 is CASSLRQPSFGYTF. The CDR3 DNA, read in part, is TGTGCCAGCAGTCTTCGACAGCCTTCTTTCGGC.